The rows below give T cell receptor beta chains drawn from one sample of a study of beta chain features in type 1 diabetes. Profiled with immunoSEQ multiplex PCR; TCRdb holds only in-frame clones, not every one. The sample lists a few hundred thousand clones, roughly 13% occurring once. What was sequenced was naive CD4+ T cells from blood. These receptors were collected from a woman younger than 30 with type 1 diabetes. Both conserved end residues are part of each CDR3. A D gene is named only where the DNA matches it firmly. The size of a clone is reported for some rows only, either as once, few or many, or as a class for expanded clones.

d_call,j_call,v_call,clone_size,cdr3_nt,cdr3_aa
TRBD2,TRBJ2-3,TRBV28,.,TGTGCCAGCAGCTATCCGGGACTAGCAGGGCGCACAGATACGCAGTATTTT,CASSYPGLAGRTDTQYF
TRBD1,TRBJ1-2,TRBV18,.,TGTGCCAGCTCACCACTCCCCGGGACAGGGATGGACGGCTACACCTTC,CASSPLPGTGMDGYTF
.,TRBJ2-5,TRBV27,few,TGTGCCAGCAGTTCCGGACTGGGCCTTCAAGAGACCCAGTACTTC,CASSSGLGLQETQYF
.,TRBJ2-1,TRBV5-4,few,TGTGCCAGCAGCTTGGGCGGAGTGAATGAGCAGTTCTTC,CASSLGGVNEQFF
.,TRBJ2-1,TRBV28,few,TGTGCCAGCAGTCCCAGGGATGAGCAGTTCTTC,CASSPRDEQFF
TRBD1,TRBJ2-5,TRBV5-6,few,TGTGCCAGCAGCATGGACAGGGGGCTGGGGGAGACCCAGTACTTC,CASSMDRGLGETQYF
.,TRBJ2-3,TRBV6-5,.,TGTGCCAGCAGTCCGTACTCTAGCGCAGATACGCAGTATTTT,CASSPYSSADTQYF
.,TRBJ2-2,TRBV27,.,TGTGCCAGCAGGGGAGGTGGCGGGGAGCTGTTTTTT,CASRGGGGELFF
.,TRBJ2-1,TRBV5-1,.,TGCGCCAGCGTATCTTATGAGCAGTTCTTC,CASVSYEQFF
TRBD1,TRBJ1-2,TRBV7-2,.,TGTGCCAGCAGCGCCGGGACAGCGTATGGCTACACCTTC,CASSAGTAYGYTF
TRBD2,TRBJ2-5,TRBV28,.,TGTGCCAGCAGTTTCGTACCGGGGACTACCTTTGAGACCCAGTACTTC,CASSFVPGTTFETQYF
TRBD2,TRBJ2-5,TRBV5-1,.,TGCGCCAGCAGCGCCGGACTAGCGGGAGTAGCGGGAGAGACCCAGTACTTC,CASSAGLAGVAGETQYF
.,TRBJ1-5,TRBV28,.,TGTGCCAGCAGTCCCGTCAAAGAGCGGCCCCAGCATTTT,CASSPVKERPQHF
TRBD1,TRBJ2-1,TRBV30,few,TGTGCCCGGTTAGACAGGGGATCCTACAATGAGCAGTTCTTC,CARLDRGSYNEQFF
.,TRBJ2-1,TRBV30,.,TGTGCCTGGAGTGGTCTAGCGCAGTACAATGAGCAGTTCTTC,CAWSGLAQYNEQFF
TRBD2,TRBJ2-7,TRBV4-2,few,TGTGCCAGCAGCCAAGATCGGGGCGGGAGCCCACCCTACGAGCAGTACTTC,CASSQDRGGSPPYEQYF
TRBD1,TRBJ1-3,TRBV7-2,.,TGTGCCAGCAGCTTAGAGGGACAGGGCCCCATCGGGGGAAACACCATATATTTT,CASSLEGQGPIGGNTIYF
TRBD1,TRBJ1-2,TRBV18,.,TGTGCCAGCTCAAAGACAGGGGACAACTATGGCTACACCTTC,CASSKTGDNYGYTF
.,TRBJ1-1,TRBV9,.,TGTGCCAGCAGCGTAAGGGGTAACACTGAAGCTTTCTTT,CASSVRGNTEAFF
.,TRBJ1-4,TRBV20-1,few,TGCAGTGCTCCTATTACAGGGAAACTGTTTTTT,CSAPITGKLFF
.,TRBJ2-7,TRBV5-1,few,TGCGCCAGCAGCTTACAGGGTTCCTACGAGCAGTACTTC,CASSLQGSYEQYF
.,TRBJ2-2,TRBV5-1,once,TGCGCCAGCAGCTTGCTGGCGGGAACTGCGGAGCTGTTTTTT,CASSLLAGTAELFF
.,TRBJ1-2,TRBV18,.,TGTGCCAGCTCCGCGGGACGGAGAAACTATGGCTACACCTTC,CASSAGRRNYGYTF
.,TRBJ2-5,TRBV7-2,few,TGTGCCAGCAGCCTGGGAGCCCGTGTAGGAGAGACCCAGTACTTC,CASSLGARVGETQYF
TRBD2,TRBJ2-2,TRBV7-2,few,TGTGCCAGCAGCCCAGTAGGGACTAGCACCGGGGAGCTGTTTTTT,CASSPVGTSTGELFF
.,TRBJ1-1,TRBV11-2,.,TGTGCCAGCAGCCCTCTTTGGGGGGGCGCGTGGACTGAAGCTTTCTTT,CASSPLWGGAWTEAFF
TRBD1,TRBJ2-5,TRBV30,few,TGTGCCTGGAGTAAGGGACAGGGGCGGGAGACCCAGTACTTC,CAWSKGQGRETQYF
.,TRBJ2-7,TRBV4-1,.,TGCGCCAGCAGCCGATGGACAGCCATAAGGCGCGAGCAGTACTTC,CASSRWTAIRREQYF
.,TRBJ2-1,TRBV7-9,few,TGTGCCAGCACCTCCAGCCTGGGACTTCACAATGAGCAGTTCTTC,CASTSSLGLHNEQFF
TRBD1,TRBJ2-5,TRBV6-1,few,TGTGCCAGCAGCCCGACAGGGAACCAAGAGACCCAGTACTTC,CASSPTGNQETQYF
TRBD1,TRBJ2-7,TRBV6-6,.,TGTGCCAGCAGTTACTCGACAGGGAACGAGCAGTACTTC,CASSYSTGNEQYF
TRBD2,TRBJ2-5,TRBV10-3,.,TGTGCCATCATGCCGGGACTAGCGGGAGAAGAGACCCAGTACTTC,CAIMPGLAGEETQYF
.,TRBJ1-1,TRBV14,.,TGTGCCAGCAGTCAATGGGGGGGCCCTGAAGCTTTCTTT,CASSQWGGPEAFF
TRBD2,TRBJ2-1,TRBV5-4,.,TGTGCCAGCAGCCCCCGTAGCGGGGTTGAGCAGTTCTTC,CASSPRSGVEQFF
TRBD2,TRBJ2-4,TRBV19,few,TGTGCCAGTAGTGCTAGCGGGTTAGCCAAAAACATTCAGTACTTC,CASSASGLAKNIQYF
.,TRBJ1-1,TRBV7-9,few,TGTGCCAGCAGCTTAGGGGGAGGGGGAATTGAAGCTTTCTTT,CASSLGGGGIEAFF
.,TRBJ2-1,TRBV29-1,few,TGCAGCGTTGCGAGCGGGTTCTCCTACAATGAGCAGTTCTTC,CSVASGFSYNEQFF
TRBD1,TRBJ2-5,TRBV7-8,.,TGTGCCAGCAGCACCCGACAGGGGGGAGAGACCCAGTACTTC,CASSTRQGGETQYF
.,TRBJ2-7,TRBV5-1,.,TGCGCCAGCAGCTTCAGCCCAAAAGGAGGGATCGACTACCCCTTTGGCACCTACGAGCAGTACTTC,CASSFSPKGGIDYPFGTYEQYF
.,TRBJ1-2,TRBV18,few,TGTGCCAGCTCACCCAGGGATGGAGACTATGGCTACACCTTC,CASSPRDGDYGYTF
.,TRBJ1-2,TRBV30,.,TGTGCCTGGAGTGTAGCAGGGGAACGCACGAGGGGCTACACCTTC,CAWSVAGERTRGYTF
.,TRBJ2-1,TRBV4-1,.,TGCGCCAGCAGCCAATTCCCCGGGGTGAACAATGAGCAGTTCTTC,CASSQFPGVNNEQFF
.,TRBJ2-1,TRBV28,.,TGTGCCAGCAGTCCTAGCGAGCATGAGCAGTTCTTC,CASSPSEHEQFF
.,TRBJ2-2,TRBV5-1,few,TGCGCCAGCAGCTTGGTGGGGGCAACCGGGGAGCTGTTTTTT,CASSLVGATGELFF
.,TRBJ2-5,TRBV4-1,few,TGCGCCAGCAGACACCCCGGGGGAAAAGAGACCCAGTACTTC,CASRHPGGKETQYF
TRBD2,TRBJ2-5,TRBV5-4,few,TGTGCCAACCCCTCGGCGGGAGGGCCCGAGACCCAGTACTTC,CANPSAGGPETQYF
.,TRBJ1-1,TRBV7-9,few,TGTGCCAGCAGCTTAGTAGCGGTGAACACTGAAGCTTTCTTT,CASSLVAVNTEAFF
.,TRBJ2-1,TRBV15,few,TGTGCCACCAGCAGAAGTTACGCGGACTTCTACAATGAGCAGTTCTTC,CATSRSYADFYNEQFF
TRBD2,TRBJ2-5,TRBV2,few,TGTGCCAGCAGTGGCGGTAGCGGGACCGAGACCCAGTACTTC,CASSGGSGTETQYF
.,TRBJ1-5,TRBV29-1,.,TGCAGCGTTGTTGTGGGAGATTTGGGGCAGCCCCAGCATTTT,CSVVVGDLGQPQHF
TRBD2,TRBJ2-7,TRBV2,.,TGTGCCCCAGAAAAGCGGGGGCACTCCTACGAGCAGTACTTC,CAPEKRGHSYEQYF
TRBD1,TRBJ1-2,TRBV6-6,.,TGTGCCAGCAGTTTGACAGGGGGCTATGGCTACACCTTC,CASSLTGGYGYTF
.,TRBJ2-1,TRBV7-9,.,TGTGCCAGCCAGTTGGCGGGGAGCGATGAGCAGTTCTTC,CASQLAGSDEQFF
TRBD1,TRBJ1-5,TRBV28,.,TGTGCCAGCTGCACCCCCGAGGGTAGACAGGGTCATTGTCAGCCCCAGCATTTT,CASCTPEGRQGHCQPQHF
TRBD2,TRBJ2-1,TRBV7-9,.,TGTGCCAGCAGCCCCGCGGCTAGCGGGAGGGCCTACAATGAGCAGTTCTTC,CASSPAASGRAYNEQFF
.,TRBJ1-2,TRBV6-5,few,TGTGCCAGCAGTTATCGACACAGGAGCTATGGCTACACCTTC,CASSYRHRSYGYTF
TRBD2,TRBJ2-3,TRBV25-1,.,TGTGCCAGCAGTGACCCACGGACTAGCGGAGATACGCAGTATTTT,CASSDPRTSGDTQYF